Below, 31 T cell receptor beta chains from the same sample are listed, as sequenced in a study of cytomegalovirus exposure and HLA in healthy donors. Amplification used 60 Vbeta primers and 13 Jbeta primers. Profiled with immunoSEQ multiplex PCR; TCRdb holds only in-frame clones, not every one. The table includes some 150,000 clones, approximately 80% detected once. Material for sequencing was PBMCs. These receptors were taken from a male donor in good health and CMV-seronegative.

This chain links TRBV4-3 with TRBJ2-7, with TRBD1 matching over 8 bases. The germline CDR1 and CDR2 sequences are LGHNA and YSLEER. CDR3 size: 18 residues. The J segment lost 2 bases and the V segment lost 0 bases, leaving 12 bases of the junction unmatched. CDR3 in DNA: TGCGCCAGCAGCCAAGATCTGCCGCGGGACAGGCACCCCTACGAGCAGTACTTC. Its protein product is CASSQDLPRDRHPYEQYF.

In its sample, this clone was seen once. This sequence joins TRBV30 and TRBJ2-7, with D possibly TRBD1 on 5 matching bases. Germline lookup yields CDR1 GTSNPN and CDR2 SVGIG (reference sequence). This CDR3 comprises 13 residues. The V end lost 0 bases, the J end lost 4 bases, and 10 bases lay between the germline ends. The CDR3 DNA reads TGTGCCTGGAGTGTCGGCAGGGATTACGAGCAGTACTTC. Translation gives CAWSVGRDYEQYF.

This rearrangement joins TRBV28 to TRBJ1-2; D not resolved. Germline V CDR1 and CDR2: MDHEN, SYDVKM. V lost 3 bases and J lost 7, with 18 bases in between. The CDR3 consists of 15 residues. In nucleotides, the CDR3 is TGTGCCAGCAGTTTTCGGTCTCTAGTTCCTGGTGGCTACACCTTC. Translating it yields CASSFRSLVPGGYTF.

The genes are TRBV28 and TRBJ1-1; D uncertain. CDR3 size: 16 residues. Trimming removed 3 bases at V and 5 bases at J, with 19 bases between. Germline values: CDR1 MDHEN, CDR2 SYDVKM. The CDR3 coding sequence is TGTGCCAGCAGTTTTAGAGGCGAGTTATCGAAAACTGAAGCTTTCTTT. Its protein product is CASSFRGELSKTEAFF.

The rearrangement links TRBV30 to TRBJ1-1, with TRBD1 as a possible D gene (6 bases). V lost 2 bases to trimming and J lost 4 bases, with 11 bases between them. The CDR3 has 13 residues. Germline assignment: CDR1 GTSNPN and CDR2 SVGIG (reference sequence). The CDR3 coding sequence is TGTGCCTGGAGTTCGACAGGTTCCACTGAAGCTTTCTTT. The encoded protein is CAWSSTGSTEAFF.

This clone was recorded only once. This chain connects TRBV28 to TRBJ2-7, with TRBD1 matching 9 bases. Per germline, CDR1 MDHEN and CDR2 SYDVKM. After removal of 5 bases from V and 5 bases from J, the junction contained 10 bases not matched to a gene. The CDR3 length is 15 residues. CDR3 region: CASSPWGQGINEQYF. CDR3 sequence (DNA): TGTGCCAGCAGTCCTTGGGGACAGGGTATCAACGAGCAGTACTTC.

This sequence joins TRBV6-1 and TRBJ1-1; no firm D call. V lost 4 bases to trimming and J lost 0 bases, with 9 bases between them. Germline V gene data show CDR1 as MNHNS and CDR2 as SASEGT. The CDR3 sequence is 14 residues long. The CDR3 sequence is CASSVLGMNTEAFF. CDR3 in DNA: TGTGCCAGCAGTGTCTTGGGCATGAACACTGAAGCTTTCTTT.

The J gene is TRBJ2-7, the V gene TRBV7-2; 8 nucleotides match TRBD2. The CDR3 has 17 amino acids. Germline loops: CDR1 SGHTA, CDR2 FQGNSA. V lost 2 bases to trimming and J lost 2 bases; unmatched junction nucleotides: 11. The CDR3 reads CASSLRTRGTSPYEQYF. CDR3 nucleotides: TGTGCCAGCAGCTTACGGACCCGGGGGACTAGTCCCTACGAGCAGTACTTC.

This chain uses TRBV6-6 with TRBJ2-3; possible D gene TRBD1, 6 bases. CDR1 and CDR2 from the germline V gene are MNHNY and SVGAGI (reference sequence). The CDR3 loop spans 15 amino acids. The V and J ends lost 2 bases and 1 base respectively, with 10 bases between them. The DNA for the CDR3 is TGTGCCAGCAGTTACGAGGGGGTCGGCACAGATACGCAGTATTTT. Encoded protein: CASSYEGVGTDTQYF.

The count of this clone is one. V and J are TRBV25-1 and TRBJ2-3; possible D gene TRBD2, 5 bases. CDR1 MGHDK and CDR2 SYGVNS come from the germline V gene. Trimming stripped 2 bases from V and 2 bases from J, with 17 bases between. CDR3 length: 17 residues. CDR3 sequence reads: CASSEDPLRDYTDTQYF. CDR3 nucleotide sequence: TGTGCCAGCAGTGAAGACCCCTTGCGAGACTACACAGATACGCAGTATTTT.

The genes are TRBV9 and TRBJ1-1; 7 nucleotides line up with TRBD1. Germline CDR1 and CDR2: SGDLS and YYNGEE. This CDR3 has 13 amino acids. The V gene end was trimmed by 7 bases and the J gene end by 5 bases; junction bases not matched to a gene: 8. The CDR3 spells CASGRQGLTEAFF. CDR3 sequence (DNA): TGTGCCAGCGGACGACAGGGTTTAACTGAAGCTTTCTTT.

A few counts support this clone. The CDR3 sequence is CASSILAGPQYF. The CDR3 coding sequence is TGTGCCAGCAGCATACTAGCGGGGCCTCAGTACTTC. This chain joins TRBV7-2 and TRBJ2-7; 10 nucleotides line up with TRBD2. CDR1 SGHTA and CDR2 FQGNSA come from the germline V gene. The CDR3 sequence is 12 residues long. J lost 10 bases, V lost 5 bases, and 5 bases had no gene match.

The sample holds one count of this clone. The chain couples TRBV30 to TRBJ1-2; perhaps TRBD1 as D (5 bases). Trimming shortened V by 3 bases and J by 4 bases, and 15 bases separated the two germline ends. The CDR3 runs to 14 residues. Germline V gives CDR1 GTSNPN, CDR2 SVGIG (reference sequence). CDR3 loop: CAWSAGRGLYGYTF. CDR3 in DNA: TGTGCCTGGAGCGCAGGGAGGGGACTCTATGGCTACACCTTC.

In this sample, this clone turned up once. The chain has TRBV7-8 and TRBJ1-4, with 10 bases lining up with TRBD1. Trimming at V came to 5 bases and at J to 7 bases, leaving 7 bases not matched to a gene. Germline V gene sequence: CDR1 SGHVS, CDR2 FQNEAQ. The CDR3 consists of 15 residues. The CDR3 nucleotides are TGTGCCAGCAGCAGGACGACAGGGGGCATTGAAAAACTGTTTTTT. Translated, it gives CASSRTTGGIEKLFF.

This chain links TRBV6-1 with TRBJ2-3, with D perhaps matching TRBD2 (6 bases). The germline gives CDR1 MNHNS, CDR2 SASEGT. The CDR3 is 15 residues long. V was cut by 0 bases and J by 3 bases, with 10 bases left in between. The CDR3 loop reads CASSEAAGLTDTQYF. Here the CDR3 DNA reads TGTGCCAGCAGTGAAGCCGCGGGGTTGACAGATACGCAGTATTTT.

The CDR3 region has the DNA TGCGCCAGCAGCCTAGCCGGGACAGCCGGGACAGATACGCAGTATTTT. Translation gives CASSLAGTAGTDTQYF. The chain couples TRBV5-1 to TRBJ2-3; TRBD1 matches 7 bases. Germline V CDR1 and CDR2: SGHRS, YFSETQ. The CDR3 spans 16 residues. V dropped 4 bases and J dropped 3; count of bases not matched to a gene: 11.

The genes are TRBV27 and TRBJ2-3; unclear D gene. CDR1 and CDR2 (germline): MNHEY, SMNVEV (reference sequence). V gave up 3 bases and J gave up 7 bases, with 8 bases separating them. The CDR3 has 12 residues. The CDR3 loop is CASSFSGNTQYF. The DNA of the CDR3 is TGTGCCAGCAGTTTTTCAGGAAATACGCAGTATTTT.

A few counts support this clone. One junction end does not reproduce the germline sequence, and a read error may be involved. The chain joins TRBV7-3 to TRBJ1-2; TRBD1 matches 7 bases. Germline values: CDR1 SGHTA, CDR2 FQGTGA. This CDR3 is 13 amino acids long. The CDR3 DNA reads as TGTGCCAGCAGCTTAAATTTAGGGACAGATCCCTCCTTC. This codes for CASSLNLGTDPSF.

This clone occurred once. This rearrangement joins TRBV4-3 to TRBJ1-2, with D perhaps TRBD1 (5 bases). The CDR3 extends over 17 amino acids. Trimming stripped 0 bases from V and 8 bases from J, with 22 bases between. From germline, CDR1 is LGHNA and CDR2 YSLEER. The CDR3 sequence: CASSQELYGARIGGYTF. The CDR3 nucleotides are TGCGCCAGCAGCCAAGAGTTATATGGGGCGCGAATTGGGGGCTACACCTTC.

The rearrangement joins TRBV7-2 to TRBJ2-2, with a tentative D call TRBD1 (6 bases). Germline V gene data show CDR1 as SGHTA and CDR2 as FQGNSA. This CDR3 spans 14 amino acids. V was clipped by 3 bases and J by 3 bases, with 8 bases between them. The CDR3 region is CASSFTGYTGELFF. The CDR3 DNA follows: TGTGCCAGCAGCTTCACAGGGTACACCGGGGAGCTGTTTTTT.

V gene TRBV5-1 combines with J gene TRBJ2-5; 7 bases fit TRBD1. Germline V lookup: CDR1 SGHRS, CDR2 YFSETQ. The length of the CDR3 is 14 residues. After removal of 4 bases from V and 1 base from J, the junction contained 4 bases not matched to a gene. The CDR3 nucleotides read TGCGCCAGCAGCACCGGGACAGCCCAAGAGACCCAGTACTTC. It translates to CASSTGTAQETQYF.

The chain combines TRBV13 with TRBJ1-1; D is perhaps TRBD1 (5 bases). Germline-derived CDR1 and CDR2 are PRHDT and FYEKMQ (reference sequence). The CDR3 sequence is 14 residues long. The V end was cut by 6 bases, the J end by 5 bases, with 16 bases between. The CDR3 sequence is CASSPRRGRTEAFF. The CDR3 coding sequence is TGTGCCAGCAGTCCCCGTCGGGGGAGAACTGAAGCTTTCTTT.

V is TRBV2 and J is TRBJ1-5; 9 bases match TRBD1. The germline CDR1 and CDR2 sequences are SNHLY and FYNNEI. CDR3 length equals 13 residues. J lost 1 base, V lost 9 bases, and 1 base had no gene match. The CDR3 loop reads CARGQGSNQPQHF. The DNA for the CDR3 is TGTGCCAGGGGACAGGGCAGCAATCAGCCCCAGCATTTT.

The J gene is TRBJ1-2, the V gene TRBV7-2; D might be TRBD1 (6 bases). From germline, CDR1 is SGHTA and CDR2 FQGNSA. Trimming removed 5 bases at V and 4 bases at J, with 20 bases between. The CDR3 is 16 amino acids. The CDR3 DNA reads TGTGCCAGCAGCCACCCTATGGCAGGGGACGGCTATGGCTACACCTTC. Translated: CASSHPMAGDGYGYTF.

The chain uses TRBV5-1 and TRBJ1-1; tentative D call: TRBD1 (6 bases). Trimming cost V 0 bases and J 8 bases, with 14 bases left between them. CDR1 and CDR2 from the germline V gene are SGHRS and YFSETQ. This CDR3 has 14 residues. The CDR3: CASSLAGGALEAFF. The DNA for the CDR3 is TGCGCCAGCAGCTTGGCCGGGGGGGCCCTGGAAGCTTTCTTT.

The chain couples TRBV7-2 to TRBJ1-2; weak D call: TRBD1 (5 bases). The CDR3 is made up of 16 amino acids. The germline V and J ends were trimmed by 5 bases and 1 base, with 17 bases remaining between them. Germline loops: CDR1 SGHTA, CDR2 FQGNSA. The CDR3 loop reads CASSPRQGVSNYGYTF. For the CDR3, the DNA is TGTGCCAGCAGCCCGAGGCAGGGCGTCAGTAACTATGGCTACACCTTC.

This clone has a handful of counts. The chain combines TRBV6-6 with TRBJ1-6; 7 bases align to TRBD1. CDR3 length equals 16 residues. Germline V gene sequence: CDR1 MNHNY, CDR2 SVGAGI (reference sequence). Trimming removed 0 bases from V and 7 bases from J; junction bases left unmatched: 6. The CDR3 DNA sequence: TGTGCCAGCAGTTACTCGAAAGGGGGCGGGAATTCACCCCTCCACTTT. This sequence encodes CASSYSKGGGNSPLHF.

This clone was observed once. J is TRBJ2-7 and V is TRBV25-1; 10 bases line up with TRBD1. After removal of 5 bases from V and 13 bases from J, the junction contained 14 bases not matched to a gene. This CDR3 region has 14 residues. Germline V gene data show CDR1 as MGHDK and CDR2 as SYGVNS. CDR3 sequence: CASSPTGGAARPYF. CDR3 DNA sequence: TGTGCCAGCAGTCCGACAGGGGGCGCGGCCCGCCCCTACTTC.

The chain couples TRBV10-2 to TRBJ2-7; 7 positions match TRBD2. The CDR3 totals 16 residues. Germline CDR1 reads WSHSY; CDR2 reads SAAADI. The V and J ends lost 7 bases and 5 bases, in that order; junction bases with no gene match: 17. The CDR3 is CASTGGARTAGNEQYF. CDR3 DNA sequence: TGCGCCAGCACGGGGGGAGCACGGACGGCCGGGAACGAGCAGTACTTC.

The J gene is TRBJ1-4, the V gene TRBV18; a weak D match, TRBD1 (6 bases). The CDR3 is made up of 15 amino acids. V lost 2 bases, J lost 2 bases, and 9 bases lay in between. From germline, CDR1 is KGHSH and CDR2 LQKENI. Written as DNA, the CDR3 is TGTGCCAGCTCACCAGGGGGCGCGACTAATGAAAAACTGTTTTTT. This sequence encodes CASSPGGATNEKLFF.

The chain is built from TRBV7-9 and TRBJ2-1; 15 nucleotides line up with TRBD2. The CDR3 sequence is 16 residues long. The V gene end was trimmed by 3 bases and the J gene end by 9 bases; junction bases not matched to a gene: 6. The germline V gene encodes CDR1 SEHNR and CDR2 FQNEAQ (reference sequence). Here the CDR3 reads CASSLIGLAGGFEQFF. CDR3 bases: TGTGCCAGCAGCTTGATTGGACTAGCGGGGGGGTTTGAGCAGTTCTTC.